The 6 T cell receptor beta chains given below trace back to one sample, sequenced in a study. Via MiXCR, TCRdb re-called the RT-PCR reads, giving one row per CDR3 protein. The sample has about 700,000 distinct CDR3 sequences; 12% to 15% are singletons. The sequenced sample was memory CD4+ T cells from blood. These receptors all come from a female donor in good health, serving as a healthy control.

CDR3 residues: CASSLGDRGHQYF. For the CDR3, the DNA is TGTGCCAGCAGTTTAGGGGACAGGGGACATCAGTACTTC. The rearrangement links TRBV12-3 or TRBV12-4 to TRBJ2-7, with 10 bases aligning to TRBD1. V lost 1 base, J lost 10 bases, and 4 bases stayed unmatched. The CDR3 is 13 residues long.

The rearrangement links TRBV7-2 to TRBJ1-5; D is possibly TRBD1 (5 bases). The V gene's germline CDR1 is SGHTA and CDR2 FQGNSA. Trimming pared 1 base from V and 5 bases from J, leaving 12 bases between. CDR3 length: 15 amino acids. The CDR3 loop reads CASSLERTTYQPQHF. As DNA, the CDR3 is TGTGCCAGCAGCTTAGAACGGACAACGTATCAGCCCCAGCATTTT.

The chain uses TRBV7-3 and TRBJ1-3; possibly TRBD1 for D (5 bases). The V and J ends lost 4 bases and 4 bases respectively, with 14 bases between them. The CDR3 is made up of 15 amino acids. Germline CDR1 SGHTA, CDR2 FQGTGA. CDR3 loop: CASSSRGLGGNTIYF. CDR3 nucleotides: TGTGCCAGCAGCTCCCGGGGCCTCGGGGGAAACACCATATATTTT.

This chain connects TRBV20-1 to TRBJ2-1; no clear D. With 5 bases removed from V and 7 bases from J, the gap between germline ends came to 12 bases. CDR1 and CDR2 (germline): DFQATT, SNEGSKA (reference sequence). The CDR3 is 12 residues long. CDR3 in amino acids: CSASLGGNEQFF. Written as DNA, the CDR3 is TGCAGTGCTTCCTTGGGTGGGAATGAGCAGTTCTTC.

This clonotype was detected once. The chain links TRBV20-1 to TRBJ2-7, with 10 bases fitting TRBD1. Germline assignment: CDR1 DFQATT and CDR2 SNEGSKA (reference sequence). The junction had 0 bases not matched to a gene; V was cut back by 0 bases and J by 4 bases. The CDR3 length is 13 residues. CDR3 in DNA: TGCAGTGCTAGAGAGGGACAGGGGTACGAGCAGTACTTC. It translates to CSAREGQGYEQYF.

The chain has TRBV10-3 and TRBJ1-5; D gene ambiguous. Germline V gene data show CDR1 as ENHRY and CDR2 as SYGVKD. The V gene lost 8 bases and the J gene lost 11 bases, with 19 bases spanning the gap. CDR3 size: 13 residues. The CDR3 region has the DNA TGTGCCATCCAGACTAGCGGGCAAGAGACCCAGCATTTT. Residues: CAIQTSGQETQHF.